This T cell receptor (beta chain) was observed in a study of shared clonotypes between healthy human individuals (dated by TCRdb to about 2020). The study in broad terms: The cohort comprised a couple of women and a few men aged 18 to 49 years. For each donor, CD4 naive and CD4 memory were each given three plates, CD8 naive was given two plates, and CD8 memory was given one plate. Different laboratories and diverse techniques were used to prepare libraries and sequence TCR repertoires, to increase sequencing depth and limit assay-specific biases. Between about 0.94 and 10 billion PBMCs per donor were obtained by leukapheresis. The study deeply sequenced blood TCR repertoires of about 5 healthy adults to estimate repertoire size and the extent of clonotype sharing between individuals. Results and caveats for the whole study, not just this receptor: The genetic and exposure-history diversity represented was limited by the small number of donors. Sharing across a few donors was observed for approximately 5% of naive CD4, 3.5% of naive CD8, roughly 2.4% of memory CD4, and roughly 0.4% of memory CD8 clonotypes. Based on pairwise subsampling, the degree of clonotype sharing among donors was expected to be affected by sequencing depth. Even with the large sequencing depth, rarefaction of the sorted-subset datasets indicated that sequencing was incomplete. Larger estimated clonotype richness was generally found for naive subsets than for memory subsets. Compared with non-shared clonotypes, clonotypes shared by all four sorted-subset donors had higher generation probabilities. Sampling was restricted to blood, and TCR repertoires in tissue are likely to differ from TCR repertoires in blood.

CD8 naive samples were obtained by positive selection for CCR7 among CD45RO-negative cells, yielding a CD45RA+CCR7+ population from which TemRA cells were excluded. The donors were healthy, HIV-negative adults with no recently reported acute infections or vaccinations. Only Caucasian adults living in Nashville, Tennessee, USA were represented among the donors. After blood collection by leukapheresis, PBMCs were isolated using Ficoll-Histopaque density gradient centrifugation and then cryopreserved in the vapor phase of liquid nitrogen. Purity and quantity of every magnetically sorted T cell population were checked by analytical flow cytometry. From each sorted fraction, genomic DNA was isolated and quantified by UV absorbance on a Nanodrop 2000c. As for this clone: Its antigen remains undetermined. No base quality information exists; no much larger clone differs at one position.

Per the germline V gene, SQVTM is the CDR1 and ANQGSEA is the CDR2. Its CDR3 holds 16 amino acids, cysteine through phenylalanine. This entry keeps only the CDR3 DNA: 48 bases, framed from base 1. V lost 6 bases and J lost 4 bases, and the count of bases not matched to a germline gene is 17. Using the deep immunoSEQ assay, multiplex PCR amplified TCR CDR3 regions from genomic DNA. Extracted genomic DNA from each cell subset was spread evenly across all wells of several immunoSEQ 96-well plates, with each plate serving as a replicate. For sorted subsets, each replicate PCR was loaded with approximately 190 ng genomic DNA, equivalent to approximately 33,000 T cell genomes. Purified libraries were quantified with a Qubit 3.0 fluorometer, sized on a Bioanalyzer 2100, and re-quantified with the KAPA Library Quantification kit. Every immunoSEQ 96-well plate was sequenced on a separate single-read 150-cycle Illumina NextSeq 550 flow cell. In the source study's methods: Because the immunoSEQ output included only junctional sequences and no quality scores, the filtering could not be the same as the filtering used for full-length reads. To assign V/J genes and CDR3, sequences were annotated against IMGT germline references using PyIR, a Python wrapper for IgBLAST v1.9. Reads with weak V/J assignments (E-value above 1e-6), missing CDR3, stop codons, out-of-frame junctions, or ambiguous translated residues were removed. V3J clonotypes were defined as sequences sharing the same inferred V gene, J gene, and CDR3 amino acid sequence. To compute the percentage overlap between repertoires, the number of shared unique clonotypes was divided by the size of the smaller repertoire. Repertoire richness was assessed with RTK rarefaction, the Chao1 estimator, and Recon v2.1 estimates of unobserved clonotypes. Generation probabilities were computed with OLGA for all TCRbeta clonotypes obtained by the gDNA method from several donors. TCRdb retrieved this table from immuneACCESS and kept in-frame rearrangements only. Not all clones are present; in checked studies, unresolved V genes account for under half, and no reason is known for the remainder. The V and J calls and the clone size are those of that table, but D and trimming were determined from the DNA. In all, the sample holds about 2.1 million clones, and just over 90% of those were seen once. More than 1.5% of the sample is in the top ten clones.

The sequenced material came from naive CD8+ T cells from PBMCs. The cell subset or site label on this specimen signifies: CD45RA+CCR7+. This receptor chain uses TRBV29-1 and TRBJ1-2; the junction holds 7 bases that match TRBD1. The clonotype originates from a man in his late teens or twenties in good health. Some clones in this sample may be carry-over from other donors' samples. DNA sequence: TGCAGCGTAGAGGGCGTGGAGGGGGCCCCGCTCTATGGCTACACCTTC. It specifies CSVEGVEGAPLYGYTF.